This entry describes one T cell receptor (beta chain). This sample is part of a study of blood T cell repertoires in COVID-19. Study-level background: Samples taken during acute and convalescent COVID-19 were collected in the United States, Italy and Spain.

Authors' analysis steps: Using reference gene primer amplification, nucleated cell counts were estimated. Method: immunoSEQ multiplex PCR; TCRdb's copy keeps in-frame clones and lacks some. The V and J calls and clone size come from that table; D and trimming were worked out from the DNA. The sample carries around 170,000 clones, under 85% recorded once. CDR3 size: 14 residues. The V and J ends lost 3 bases and 3 bases, in that order; junction bases with no gene match: 3. CDR1 and CDR2 (germline): MDHEN, SYDVKM. Material: peripheral blood. This chain joins TRBV28 and TRBJ2-7, with 9 bases aligning to TRBD2. The sequence came from a woman aged 35 to 49 with acute or convalescent COVID-19. CDR3 coding DNA: TGTGCCAGCAGTTTGGGGACTAGCTTCTACGAGCAGTACTTC. Its translation: CASSLGTSFYEQYF.